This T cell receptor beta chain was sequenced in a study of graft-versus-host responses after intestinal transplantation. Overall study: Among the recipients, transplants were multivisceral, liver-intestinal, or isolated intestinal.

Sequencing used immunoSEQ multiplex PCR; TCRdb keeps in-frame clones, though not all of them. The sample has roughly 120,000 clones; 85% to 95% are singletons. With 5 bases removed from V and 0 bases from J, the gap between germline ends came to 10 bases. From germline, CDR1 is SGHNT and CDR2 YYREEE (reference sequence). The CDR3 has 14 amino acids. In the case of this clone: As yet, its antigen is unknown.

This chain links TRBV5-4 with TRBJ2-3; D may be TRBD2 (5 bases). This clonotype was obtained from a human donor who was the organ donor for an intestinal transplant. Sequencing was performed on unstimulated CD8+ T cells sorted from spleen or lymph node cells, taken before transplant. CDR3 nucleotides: TGTGCCAGCAGAGCGGATCATAGCACAGATACGCAGTATTTT. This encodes CASRADHSTDTQYF.